This TCR beta chain emerged from a study of blood T cell repertoires in COVID-19. For the study at large: Sites across the United States, Italy and Spain contributed samples from acute and convalescent COVID-19. In each case, the material was cDNA or gDNA derived from T cells, B-cell-depleted T cells, or PBMCs.

CDR1 and CDR2 from the germline V gene are MNHNY and SVGAGI (reference sequence). Trimming cost V 6 bases and J 5 bases; bases outside gene matches: 5. The CDR3 consists of 15 residues. Source study methods: Reference gene primer amplification in the assay estimated nucleated cell counts. The method was immunoSEQ multiplex PCR; TCRdb's version includes in-frame clones alone and lacks a portion of them. The V and J calls and clone size come from that table; D and trimming were worked out from the DNA. This table has approximately 170,000 clones, around 89% appearing once. This clonotype was sampled from a man aged 55 to 69 with acute or convalescent COVID-19. The sample was peripheral blood. The chain carries TRBV6-6 and TRBJ2-3; 13 bases agree with TRBD2. CDR3 loop: CASRLLAGGQDTQYF. In nucleotides, the CDR3 is TGTGCCAGCAGATTACTAGCGGGGGGGCAAGATACGCAGTATTTT.